Reported below is one TCR beta chain. As originally analysed: For nucleated cells, counts were estimated from reference gene primer amplification. The method was immunoSEQ multiplex PCR; TCRdb's version includes in-frame clones alone and lacks a portion of them. From that table come the V and J calls and clone size; the DNA was used to work out D and trimming. Of 150,000 to 200,000 clones detected, more than 85% appear once; the ten largest clones hold 2.9%. CDR3 length equals 16 residues. Germline V lookup: CDR1 SGDLS, CDR2 YYNGEE. With V trimmed by 0 bases and J by 7 bases, 7 bases remained unmatched. The data were obtained in a study of blood T cell repertoires in COVID-19. Study-level background: The study drew acute and convalescent COVID-19 samples from the United States, Italy and Spain. PBMCs, B-cell-depleted T cells, or T cells provided the cDNA or gDNA that made up the material.

The sequence was collected from a woman between 25 and 40 years old with active or convalescent COVID-19. Sequenced input: peripheral blood. The genes are TRBV9 and TRBJ2-2, with TRBD2 identical over 9 bases. The CDR3 is CASSVEGGGAFGELFF. The CDR3 DNA follows: TGTGCCAGCAGCGTAGAAGGCGGGGGGGCCTTCGGGGAGCTGTTTTTT.